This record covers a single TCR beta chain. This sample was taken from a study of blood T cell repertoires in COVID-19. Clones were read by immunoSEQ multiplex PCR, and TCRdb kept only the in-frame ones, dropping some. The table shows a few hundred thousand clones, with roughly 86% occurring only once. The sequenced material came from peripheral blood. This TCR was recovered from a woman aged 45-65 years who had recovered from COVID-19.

The CDR3 coding sequence is TGTGCCAGCAGCCTTCTTAGGACTAGCGGGTCCTCCTACAATGAGCAGTTCTTC. It encodes CASSLLRTSGSSYNEQFF. The chain links TRBV4-2 to TRBJ2-1, with 11 bases that match TRBD2. CDR1 and CDR2 (germline): LGHNA, YNFKEQ. This CDR3 has 18 amino acids. Trimming at V came to 4 bases and at J to 0 bases, leaving 8 bases not matched to a gene.